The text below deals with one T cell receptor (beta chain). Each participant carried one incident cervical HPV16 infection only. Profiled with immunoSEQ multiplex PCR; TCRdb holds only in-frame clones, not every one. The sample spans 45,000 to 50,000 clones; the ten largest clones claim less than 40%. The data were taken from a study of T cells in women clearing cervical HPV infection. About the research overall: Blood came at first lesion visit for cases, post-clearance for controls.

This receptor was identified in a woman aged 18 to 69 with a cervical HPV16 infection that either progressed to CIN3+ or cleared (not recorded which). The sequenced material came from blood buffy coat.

This CDR3 is CAWAAGYYNEQFF. The covered CDR3 bases are TGTGCCTGGGCAGCGGGCTACTACAATGAG. The chain joins TRBV30 to TRBJ2-1, with a tentative D call TRBD2 (6 bases). The CDR3 end is not reached by the read, which stops 3 residues before it; the germline J gene fills it in. Trimming shortened V by 5 bases and J by 3 bases, and 11 bases separated the two germline ends. The CDR3 contains 13 residues. The germline CDR1 and CDR2 sequences are GTSNPN and SVGIG (reference sequence).